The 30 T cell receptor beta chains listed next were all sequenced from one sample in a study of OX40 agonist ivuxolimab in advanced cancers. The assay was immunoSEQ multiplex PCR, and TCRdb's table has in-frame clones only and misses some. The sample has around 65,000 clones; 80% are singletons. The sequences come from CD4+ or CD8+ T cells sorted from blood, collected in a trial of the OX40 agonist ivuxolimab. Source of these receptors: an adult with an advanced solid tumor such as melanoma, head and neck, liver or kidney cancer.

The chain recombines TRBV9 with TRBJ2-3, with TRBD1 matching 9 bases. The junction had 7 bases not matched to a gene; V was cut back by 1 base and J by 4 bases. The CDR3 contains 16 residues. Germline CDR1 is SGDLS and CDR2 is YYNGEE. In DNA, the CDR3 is TGTGCCAGCAGCGTACGACCGGGACAGGGAGCAGATACGCAGTATTTT. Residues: CASSVRPGQGADTQYF.

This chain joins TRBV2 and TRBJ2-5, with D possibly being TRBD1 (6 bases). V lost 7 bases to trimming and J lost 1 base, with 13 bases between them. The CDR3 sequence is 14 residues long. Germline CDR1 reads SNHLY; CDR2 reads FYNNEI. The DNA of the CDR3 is TGTGCCAGCAATGATGACAGGACCCAAGAGACCCAGTACTTC. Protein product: CASNDDRTQETQYF.

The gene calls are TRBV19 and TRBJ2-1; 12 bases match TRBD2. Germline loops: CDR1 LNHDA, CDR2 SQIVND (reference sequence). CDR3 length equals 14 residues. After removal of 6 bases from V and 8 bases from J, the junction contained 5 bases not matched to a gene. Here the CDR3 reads CASRTSGGPDEQFF. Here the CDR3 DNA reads TGTGCCAGTAGGACTAGCGGGGGTCCGGATGAGCAGTTCTTC.

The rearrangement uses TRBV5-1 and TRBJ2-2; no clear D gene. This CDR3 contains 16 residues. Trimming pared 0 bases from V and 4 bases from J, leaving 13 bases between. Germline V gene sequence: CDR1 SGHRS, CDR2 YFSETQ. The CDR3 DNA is TGCGCCAGCAGCTTGGCGGGCGGAACGAGCACCGGGGAGCTGTTTTTT. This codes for CASSLAGGTSTGELFF.

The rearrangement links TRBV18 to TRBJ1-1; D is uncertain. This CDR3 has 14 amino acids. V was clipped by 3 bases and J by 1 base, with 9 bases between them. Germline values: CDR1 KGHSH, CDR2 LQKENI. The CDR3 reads CASSPIERNTEAFF. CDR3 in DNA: TGTGCCAGCTCACCTATCGAGAGGAACACTGAAGCTTTCTTT.

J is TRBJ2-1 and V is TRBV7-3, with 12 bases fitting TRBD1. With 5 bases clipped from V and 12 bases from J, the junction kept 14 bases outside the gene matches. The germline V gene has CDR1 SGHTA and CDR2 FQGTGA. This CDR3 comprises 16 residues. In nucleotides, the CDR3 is TGTGCCAGCAGCCCGAATCCGGGACAGGGGGCGCGAGGGCAGTTCTTC. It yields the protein CASSPNPGQGARGQFF.

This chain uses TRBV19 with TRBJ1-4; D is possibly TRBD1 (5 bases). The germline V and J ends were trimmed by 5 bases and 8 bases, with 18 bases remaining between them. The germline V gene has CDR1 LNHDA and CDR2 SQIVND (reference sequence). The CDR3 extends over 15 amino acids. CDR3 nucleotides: TGTGCCAGTAGTGCGCGGGACGGGCAAGGGGAAAAACTGTTTTTT. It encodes CASSARDGQGEKLFF.

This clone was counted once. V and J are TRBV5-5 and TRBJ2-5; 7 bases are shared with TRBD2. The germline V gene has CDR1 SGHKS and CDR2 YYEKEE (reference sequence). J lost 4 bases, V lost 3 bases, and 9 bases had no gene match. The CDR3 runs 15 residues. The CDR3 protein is CASSSVRGGIETQYF. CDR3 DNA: TGTGCCAGCAGCTCTGTCCGGGGAGGGATAGAGACCCAGTACTTC.

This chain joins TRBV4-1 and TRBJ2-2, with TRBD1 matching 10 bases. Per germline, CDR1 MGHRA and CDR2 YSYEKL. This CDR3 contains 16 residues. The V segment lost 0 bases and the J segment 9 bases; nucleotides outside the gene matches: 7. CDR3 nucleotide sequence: TGCGCCAGCAGCCAAGAAGGGACAGGGGCCTTGCGGGAGCTGTTTTTT. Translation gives CASSQEGTGALRELFF.

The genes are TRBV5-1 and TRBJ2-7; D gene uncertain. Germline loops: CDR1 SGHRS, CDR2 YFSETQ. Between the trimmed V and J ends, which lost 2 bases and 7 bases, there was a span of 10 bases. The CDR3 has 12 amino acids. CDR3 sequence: CASSFGSQEQYF. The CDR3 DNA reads TGCGCCAGCAGCTTCGGGTCACAAGAGCAGTACTTC.

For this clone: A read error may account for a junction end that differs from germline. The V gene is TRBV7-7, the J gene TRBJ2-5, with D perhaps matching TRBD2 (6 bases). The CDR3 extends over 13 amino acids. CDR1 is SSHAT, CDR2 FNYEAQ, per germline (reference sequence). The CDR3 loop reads CASSRDSQETQYF. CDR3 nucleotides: TGTGCTAGCAGCCGGGACTCACAAGAGACCCAGTACTTC.

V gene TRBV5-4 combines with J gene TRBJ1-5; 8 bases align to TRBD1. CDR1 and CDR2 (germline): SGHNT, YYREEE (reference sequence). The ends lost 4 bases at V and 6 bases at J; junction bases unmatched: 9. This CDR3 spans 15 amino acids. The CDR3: CASSARGPRAQPQHF. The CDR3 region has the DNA TGTGCCAGCAGCGCCAGGGGGCCCCGCGCTCAGCCCCAGCATTTT.

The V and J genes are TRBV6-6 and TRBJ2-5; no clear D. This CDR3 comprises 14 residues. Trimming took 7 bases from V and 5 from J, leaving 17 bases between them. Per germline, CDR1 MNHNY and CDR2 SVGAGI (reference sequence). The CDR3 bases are TGTGCCAGCACCCTCTCGGGTCCAGTCGAGACCCAGTACTTC. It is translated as CASTLSGPVETQYF.

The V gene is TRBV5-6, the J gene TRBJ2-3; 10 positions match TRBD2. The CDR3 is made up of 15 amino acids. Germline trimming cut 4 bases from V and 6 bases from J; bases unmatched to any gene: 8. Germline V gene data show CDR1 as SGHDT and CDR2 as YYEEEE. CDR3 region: CASSLGLAGADTQYF. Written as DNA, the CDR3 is TGTGCCAGCAGCCTGGGCCTAGCGGGAGCTGATACGCAGTATTTT. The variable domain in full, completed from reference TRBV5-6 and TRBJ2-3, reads DAGVTQSPTHLIKTRGQQVTLRCSPKSGHDTVSWYQQALGQGPQFIFQYYEEEERQRGNFPDRFSGHQFPNYSSELNVNALLLGDSALYLCASSLGLAGADTQYFGPGTRLTVL.

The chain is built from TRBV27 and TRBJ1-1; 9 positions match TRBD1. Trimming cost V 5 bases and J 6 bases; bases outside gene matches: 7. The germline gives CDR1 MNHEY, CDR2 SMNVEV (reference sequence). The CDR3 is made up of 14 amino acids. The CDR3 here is CASSHRDRAAEAFF. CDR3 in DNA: TGTGCCAGCAGTCACCGGGACAGGGCGGCTGAAGCTTTCTTT.

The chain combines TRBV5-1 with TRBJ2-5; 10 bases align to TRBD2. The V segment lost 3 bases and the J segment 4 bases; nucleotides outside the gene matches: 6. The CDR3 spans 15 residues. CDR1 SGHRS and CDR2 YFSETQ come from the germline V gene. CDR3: CASSSSGGEGETQYF. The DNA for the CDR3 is TGCGCCAGCAGCTCTAGCGGGGGAGAAGGAGAGACCCAGTACTTC.

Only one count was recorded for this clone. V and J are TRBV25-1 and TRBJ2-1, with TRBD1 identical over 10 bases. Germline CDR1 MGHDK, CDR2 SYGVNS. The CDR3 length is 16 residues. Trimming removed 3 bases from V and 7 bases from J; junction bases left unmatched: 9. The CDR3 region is CASSETTGTGVNEQFF. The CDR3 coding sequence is TGTGCCAGCAGTGAGACTACCGGGACAGGGGTTAATGAGCAGTTCTTC.

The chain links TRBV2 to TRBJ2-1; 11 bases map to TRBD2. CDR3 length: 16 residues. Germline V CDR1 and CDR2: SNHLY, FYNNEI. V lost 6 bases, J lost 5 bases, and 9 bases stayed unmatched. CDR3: CASRPPGLAVNNEQFF. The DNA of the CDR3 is TGTGCCAGCAGACCCCCGGGACTAGCGGTTAACAATGAGCAGTTCTTC.

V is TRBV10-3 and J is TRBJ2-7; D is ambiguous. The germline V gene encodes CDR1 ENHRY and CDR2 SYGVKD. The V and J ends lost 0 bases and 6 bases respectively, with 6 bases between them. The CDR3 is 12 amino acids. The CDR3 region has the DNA TGTGCCATCAGTGAGTCGAGTACCGAGCAGTACTTC. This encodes CAISESSTEQYF.

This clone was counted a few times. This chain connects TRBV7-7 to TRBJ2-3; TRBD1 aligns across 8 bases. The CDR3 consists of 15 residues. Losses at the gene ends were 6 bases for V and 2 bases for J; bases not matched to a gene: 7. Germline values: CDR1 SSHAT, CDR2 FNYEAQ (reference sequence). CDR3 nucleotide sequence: TGTGCCAGCAGTAACGGACAGGGACCCACAGATACGCAGTATTTT. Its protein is CASSNGQGPTDTQYF.

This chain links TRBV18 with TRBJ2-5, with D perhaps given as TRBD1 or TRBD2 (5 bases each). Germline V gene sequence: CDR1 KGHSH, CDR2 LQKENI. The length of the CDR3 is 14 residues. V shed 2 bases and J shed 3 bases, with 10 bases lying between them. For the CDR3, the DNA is TGTGCCAGCTCACCAAGGAGAGGGGAAGAGACCCAGTACTTC. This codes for CASSPRRGEETQYF.

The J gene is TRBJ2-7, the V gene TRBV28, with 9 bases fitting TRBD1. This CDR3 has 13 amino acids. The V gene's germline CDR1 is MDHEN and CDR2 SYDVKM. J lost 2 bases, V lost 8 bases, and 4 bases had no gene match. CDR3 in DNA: TGTGCCAGCTGGGACAGGGTCCCCTACGAGCAGTACTTC. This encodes CASWDRVPYEQYF.

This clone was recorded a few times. The CDR3 DNA reads TGCAGTGCTAGCCTAAAAGAGACCCAGTACTTC. It is translated as CSASLKETQYF. The chain combines TRBV20-1 with TRBJ2-5; D call uncertain. In germline, CDR1 is DFQATT, CDR2 SNEGSKA (reference sequence). V was pared by 3 bases and J by 3 bases, with 5 bases between. This CDR3 contains 11 residues.

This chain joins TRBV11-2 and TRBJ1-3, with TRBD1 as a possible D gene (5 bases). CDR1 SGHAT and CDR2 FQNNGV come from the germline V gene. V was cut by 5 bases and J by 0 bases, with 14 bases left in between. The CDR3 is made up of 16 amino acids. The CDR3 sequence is CASSIIRGFSGNTIYF. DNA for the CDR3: TGTGCCAGCAGCATAATTAGGGGCTTCTCTGGAAACACCATATATTTT.

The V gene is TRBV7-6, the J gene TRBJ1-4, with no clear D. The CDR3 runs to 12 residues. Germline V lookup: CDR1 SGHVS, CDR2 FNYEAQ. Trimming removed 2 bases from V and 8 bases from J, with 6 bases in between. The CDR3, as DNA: TGTGCCAGCAGCTTATATGGGGAAAAACTGTTTTTT. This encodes CASSLYGEKLFF.

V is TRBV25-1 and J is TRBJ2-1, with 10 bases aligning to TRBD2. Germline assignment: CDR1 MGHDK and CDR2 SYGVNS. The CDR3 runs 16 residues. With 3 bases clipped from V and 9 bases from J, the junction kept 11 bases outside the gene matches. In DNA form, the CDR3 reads TGTGCCAGCAGTGAGCCCAGCGGGAGGGCCGTATCTGAGCAGTTCTTC. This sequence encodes CASSEPSGRAVSEQFF. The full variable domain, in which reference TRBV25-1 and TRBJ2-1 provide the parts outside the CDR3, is EADIYQTPRYLVIGTGKKITLECSQTMGHDKMYWYQQDPGMELHLIHYSYGVNSTEKGDLSSESTVSRIRTEHFPLTLESARPSHTSQYLCASSEPSGRAVSEQFFGPGTRLTVL.

The CDR3 nucleotides are TGTGCCACCAGCAGAGGGTCGGGACGACTCTCGTACGAGCAGTACTTC. It yields the protein CATSRGSGRLSYEQYF. The V call is TRBV15, the J call TRBJ2-7; D might be TRBD1 or TRBD2, each matching 5 bases. V was cut by 1 base and J by 4 bases, with 17 bases left in between. CDR3 length: 16 residues. Per germline, CDR1 LNHNV and CDR2 YYDKDF (reference sequence).

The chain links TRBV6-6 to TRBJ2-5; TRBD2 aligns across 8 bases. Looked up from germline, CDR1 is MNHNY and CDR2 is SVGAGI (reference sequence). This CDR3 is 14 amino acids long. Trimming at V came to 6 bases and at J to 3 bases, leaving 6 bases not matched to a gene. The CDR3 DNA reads TGTGCCAGCAGAACCGGGACTAGTAAAGAGACCCAGTACTTC. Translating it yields CASRTGTSKETQYF.

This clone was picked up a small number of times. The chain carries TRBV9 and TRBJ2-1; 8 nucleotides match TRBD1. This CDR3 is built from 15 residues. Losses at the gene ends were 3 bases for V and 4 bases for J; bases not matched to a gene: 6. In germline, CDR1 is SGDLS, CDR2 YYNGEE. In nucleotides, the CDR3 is TGTGCCAGCAGCGCCCGGGGGACAGGATACAATGAGCAGTTCTTC. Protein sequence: CASSARGTGYNEQFF.

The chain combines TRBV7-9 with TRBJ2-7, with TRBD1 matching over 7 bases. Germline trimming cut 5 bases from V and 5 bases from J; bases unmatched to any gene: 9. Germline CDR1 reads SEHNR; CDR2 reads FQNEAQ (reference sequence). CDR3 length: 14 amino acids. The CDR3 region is CASSHKTGTHEQYF. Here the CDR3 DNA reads TGTGCCAGCAGCCATAAGACAGGGACCCACGAGCAGTACTTC. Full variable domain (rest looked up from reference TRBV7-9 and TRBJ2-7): DTGVSQNPRHKITKRGQNVTFRCDPISEHNRLYWYRQTLGQGPEFLTYFQNEAQLEKSRLLSDRFSAERPKGSFSTLEIQRTEQGDSAMYLCASSHKTGTHEQYFGPGTRLTVT.